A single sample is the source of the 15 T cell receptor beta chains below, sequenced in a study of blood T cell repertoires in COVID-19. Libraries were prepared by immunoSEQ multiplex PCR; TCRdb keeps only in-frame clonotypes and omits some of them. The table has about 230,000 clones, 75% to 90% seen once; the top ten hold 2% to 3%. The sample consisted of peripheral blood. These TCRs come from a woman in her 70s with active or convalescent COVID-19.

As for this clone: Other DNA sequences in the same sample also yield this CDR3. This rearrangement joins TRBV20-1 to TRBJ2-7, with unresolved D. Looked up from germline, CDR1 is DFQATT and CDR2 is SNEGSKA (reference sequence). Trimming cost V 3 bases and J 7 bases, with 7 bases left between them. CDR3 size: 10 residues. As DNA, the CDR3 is TGCAGTGCTAGGGAGAGAGAGCAGTACTTC. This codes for CSAREREQYF.

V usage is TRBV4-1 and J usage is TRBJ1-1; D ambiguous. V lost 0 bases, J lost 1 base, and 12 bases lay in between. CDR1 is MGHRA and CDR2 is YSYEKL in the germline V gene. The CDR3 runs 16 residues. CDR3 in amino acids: CASSQDGGITNTEAFF. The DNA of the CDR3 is TGCGCCAGCAGCCAAGATGGAGGGATTACGAACACTGAAGCTTTCTTT.

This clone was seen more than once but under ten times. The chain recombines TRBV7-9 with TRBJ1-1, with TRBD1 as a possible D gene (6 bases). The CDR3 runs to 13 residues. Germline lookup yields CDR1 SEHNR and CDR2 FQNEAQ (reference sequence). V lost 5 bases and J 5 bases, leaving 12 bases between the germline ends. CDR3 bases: TGTGCCAGCAGCGTGGGGGGGCGTACTGAAGCTTTCTTT. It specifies CASSVGGRTEAFF.

The CDR3 is CASSFEGVVSPLHF. The CDR3 DNA sequence: TGTGCCAGCAGCTTTGAAGGGGTAGTATCACCCCTCCACTTT. The chain has TRBV5-5 and TRBJ1-6; possibly TRBD1 for D (5 bases). V was pared by 2 bases and J by 10 bases, with 13 bases between. From germline, CDR1 is SGHKS and CDR2 YYEKEE (reference sequence). CDR3 size: 14 residues.

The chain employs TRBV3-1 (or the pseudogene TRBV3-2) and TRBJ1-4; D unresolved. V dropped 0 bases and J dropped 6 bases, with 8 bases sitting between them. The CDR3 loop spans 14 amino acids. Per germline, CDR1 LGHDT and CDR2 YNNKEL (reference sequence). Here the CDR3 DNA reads TGTGCCAGCAGCCAAGATACAGCCTATGAAAAACTGTTTTTT. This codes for CASSQDTAYEKLFF.

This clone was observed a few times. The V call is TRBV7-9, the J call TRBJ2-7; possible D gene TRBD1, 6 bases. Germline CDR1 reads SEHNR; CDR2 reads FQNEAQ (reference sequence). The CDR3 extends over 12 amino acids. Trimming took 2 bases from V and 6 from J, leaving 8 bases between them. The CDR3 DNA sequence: TGTGCCAGCAGCTTACTAGGGGGCGAGCAGTACTTC. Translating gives CASSLLGGEQYF.

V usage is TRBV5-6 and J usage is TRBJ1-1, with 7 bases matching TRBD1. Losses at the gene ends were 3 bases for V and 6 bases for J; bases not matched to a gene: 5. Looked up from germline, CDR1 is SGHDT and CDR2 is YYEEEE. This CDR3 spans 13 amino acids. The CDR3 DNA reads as TGTGCCAGCAGCTCTTACAGGGGACCTGAAGCTTTCTTT. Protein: CASSSYRGPEAFF.

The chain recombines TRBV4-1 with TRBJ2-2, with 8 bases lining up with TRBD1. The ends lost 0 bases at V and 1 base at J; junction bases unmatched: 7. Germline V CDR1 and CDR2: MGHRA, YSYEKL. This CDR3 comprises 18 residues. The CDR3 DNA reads TGCGCCAGCAGCCAAGAATTTACCGGGACAGGGAACACCGGGGAGCTGTTTTTT. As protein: CASSQEFTGTGNTGELFF.

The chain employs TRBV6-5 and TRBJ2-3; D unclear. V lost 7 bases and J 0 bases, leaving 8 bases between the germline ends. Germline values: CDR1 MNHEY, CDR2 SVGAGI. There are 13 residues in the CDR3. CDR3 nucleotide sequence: TGTGCCAGCAAAACATCTAGCACAGATACGCAGTATTTT. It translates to CASKTSSTDTQYF.

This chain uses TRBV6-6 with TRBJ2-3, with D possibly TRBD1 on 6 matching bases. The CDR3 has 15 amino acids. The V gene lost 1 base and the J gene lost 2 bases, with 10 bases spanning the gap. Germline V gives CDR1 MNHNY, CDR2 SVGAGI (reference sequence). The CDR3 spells CASSYWDTNTDTQYF. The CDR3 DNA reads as TGTGCCAGCAGTTACTGGGACACAAACACAGATACGCAGTATTTT.

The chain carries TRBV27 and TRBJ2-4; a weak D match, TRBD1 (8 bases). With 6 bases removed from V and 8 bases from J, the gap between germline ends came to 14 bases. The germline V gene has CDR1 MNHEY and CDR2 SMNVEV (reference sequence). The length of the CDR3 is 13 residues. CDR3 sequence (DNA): TGTGCCAGCAGCAATACAGGGGGGGACATTCAGTACTTC. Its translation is CASSNTGGDIQYF.

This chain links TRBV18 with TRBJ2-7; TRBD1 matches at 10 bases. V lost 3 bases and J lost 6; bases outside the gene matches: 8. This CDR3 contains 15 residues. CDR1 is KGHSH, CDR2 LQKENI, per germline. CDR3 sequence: CASSPTTGGASEQYF. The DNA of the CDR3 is TGTGCCAGCTCACCGACGACAGGGGGCGCGTCCGAGCAGTACTTC.

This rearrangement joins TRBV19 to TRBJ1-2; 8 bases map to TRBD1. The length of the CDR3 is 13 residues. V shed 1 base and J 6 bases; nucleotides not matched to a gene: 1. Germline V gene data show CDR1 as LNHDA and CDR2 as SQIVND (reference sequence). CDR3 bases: TGTGCCAGTAGTATAGGACAGGGGAATGGCTACACCTTC. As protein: CASSIGQGNGYTF.

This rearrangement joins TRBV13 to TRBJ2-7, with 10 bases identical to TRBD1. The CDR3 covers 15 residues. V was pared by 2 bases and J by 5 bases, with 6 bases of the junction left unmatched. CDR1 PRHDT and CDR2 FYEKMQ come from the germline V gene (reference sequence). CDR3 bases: TGTGCCAGCAGCTTAAAGGGGACAGGGGTCGACGAGCAGTACTTC. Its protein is CASSLKGTGVDEQYF.

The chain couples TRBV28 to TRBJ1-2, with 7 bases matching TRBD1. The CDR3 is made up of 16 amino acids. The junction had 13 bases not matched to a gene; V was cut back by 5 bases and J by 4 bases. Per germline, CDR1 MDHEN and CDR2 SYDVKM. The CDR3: CASSTHRDSLSYGYTF. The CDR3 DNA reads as TGTGCCAGCAGTACGCATAGGGACAGCCTTAGCTATGGCTACACCTTC.